This T cell receptor beta chain is drawn from a study of cytomegalovirus exposure and HLA in healthy donors. For this clone: Its antigen remains unidentified.

Use of 60 Vbeta and 13 Jbeta primers characterized the PCR. In the original analysis: Approximately 12 million of the 80 million or so unique TCR beta chains counted in a later analysis were shared. The table came from immunoSEQ multiplex PCR; TCRdb's copy has only in-frame clones and leaves some out. The D gene and trimming were derived from the DNA, and the V and J assignments and clone size from that table. This sample yields roughly 200,000 clones, of which roughly 68% are seen a single time; about 2% belongs to the top ten. Notes on the study in general: About 90% or about 30% of the time was how often most TCR beta V segments were productive, according to an earlier analysis.

This CDR3 comprises 21 residues. Germline trimming cut 0 bases from V and 0 bases from J; bases unmatched to any gene: 12. Per germline, CDR1 MGHRA and CDR2 YSYEKL. The clonotype comes from a woman aged 25 to 39 in good health and CMV-seronegative. The sequencing sample was made of PBMCs. This chain links TRBV4-1 with TRBJ2-4; 12 bases line up with TRBD2. CDR3 DNA: TGCGCCAGCAGCCAAGATTCGGTTGGGCTAGCGGGAGGGTTAGCCAAAAACATTCAGTACTTC. Its protein is CASSQDSVGLAGGLAKNIQYF.